This T cell receptor beta chain derives from a study of T cell changes during pregnancy in multiple sclerosis. This CDR3 has 15 residues. Per germline, CDR1 LNHDA and CDR2 SQIVND (reference sequence). Deletions cut 6 bases from V and 6 bases from J, with 15 bases between. Profiling relied on immunoSEQ multiplex PCR, and the TCRdb table lists in-frame clones only, not all of them. This table holds about 77,000 clones, about nine tenths found once. The chain employs TRBV19 and TRBJ1-6; no definite D call. The sample consisted of peripheral blood, taken before pregnancy. This TCR derives from a female donor with multiple sclerosis, enrolled in a pregnancy study. CDR3 nucleotide sequence: TGTGCCAGTAGATTCCGGGTCGCCAGTAATTCACCCCTCCACTTT. Its translation: CASRFRVASNSPLHF.